These T cell receptor beta chains were read from a single sample in a study of cytomegalovirus exposure and HLA in healthy donors. Some clones are missing from TCRdb's copy, which holds only in-frame ones; the method was immunoSEQ multiplex PCR. The table records roughly 230,000 clones, roughly 81% of them present only once. The sequenced material came from PBMCs. The source is a girl aged 2-10 years in good health and CMV-seronegative. Both conserved end residues are part of each CDR3. D genes are given only for firm matches. A row's size may be missing; if present it is once, few, many or a size class.

V: TRBV5-1; size: -; D: TRBD1; J: TRBJ1-2; length: 13; CDR3: CASSLGQGFGYTF; DNA: TGCGCCAGCAGCTTGGGACAGGGGTTTGGCTACACCTTC
V: TRBV19; size: -; D: TRBD2; J: TRBJ2-7; length: 12; CDR3: CASSSGTSGQYF; DNA: TGTGCCAGTAGTTCCGGGACTAGCGGGCAGTACTTC
V: TRBV30; size: -; D: TRBD1; J: TRBJ1-6; length: 14; CDR3: CAWSIAGGISPLHF; DNA: TGTGCCTGGAGTATTGCAGGGGGTATATCACCCCTCCACTTT
V: TRBV12-5; size: -; D: TRBD1; J: TRBJ1-2; length: 17; CDR3: CASGLPGTGIKIYGYTF; DNA: TGTGCTAGTGGTTTGCCCGGGACAGGGATCAAGATCTATGGCTACACCTTC
V: TRBV10-2; size: -; D: TRBD2; J: TRBJ2-1; length: 14; CDR3: CASTSGLSVDEQFF; DNA: TGCGCCAGCACGTCGGGACTAAGCGTCGATGAGCAGTTCTTC
V: TRBV11-2; size: few; D: -; J: TRBJ1-2; length: 15; CDR3: CASSSGQTSNYGYTF; DNA: TGTGCCAGCAGCTCCGGACAGACATCTAACTATGGCTACACCTTC
V: TRBV28; size: once; D: -; J: TRBJ2-7; length: 14; CDR3: CASSLLRWVYEQYF; DNA: TGTGCCAGCAGTTTACTCAGGTGGGTCTACGAGCAGTACTTC
V: TRBV14; size: -; D: -; J: TRBJ2-1; length: 16; CDR3: CASSHYRVSSYNEQFF; DNA: TGTGCCAGCAGCCACTACAGGGTATCCTCCTACAATGAGCAGTTCTTC
V: TRBV11-2; size: -; D: -; J: TRBJ2-7; length: 16; CDR3: CASSLEGGFSSYEQYF; DNA: TGTGCCAGCAGCTTAGAAGGCGGCTTCAGCTCCTACGAGCAGTACTTC
V: TRBV19; size: -; D: -; J: TRBJ2-5; length: 16; CDR3: CASSMSGKGGQETQYF; DNA: TGTGCCAGTAGTATGAGCGGGAAGGGGGGGCAAGAGACCCAGTACTTC
V: TRBV27; size: -; D: TRBD2; J: TRBJ2-2; length: 15; CDR3: CASRTGTKNTGELFF; DNA: TGTGCCAGCAGAACCGGGACTAAAAACACCGGGGAGCTGTTTTTT
V: TRBV4-1; size: -; D: -; J: TRBJ2-5; length: 14; CDR3: CASSLGLPQETQYF; DNA: TGCGCCAGCAGCTTAGGACTACCTCAAGAGACCCAGTACTTC
V: TRBV6-6; size: -; D: TRBD2; J: TRBJ2-3; length: 14; CDR3: CASGLAGDTDTQYF; DNA: TGTGCCAGCGGGCTAGCGGGAGACACAGATACGCAGTATTTT
V: TRBV19; size: -; D: TRBD2; J: TRBJ2-1; length: 15; CDR3: CASKSSGTSYNEQFF; DNA: TGTGCCAGTAAATCTAGCGGGACCTCCTACAATGAGCAGTTCTTC
V: TRBV2; size: -; D: -; J: TRBJ1-2; length: 13; CDR3: CASRSTGLYGYTF; DNA: TGTGCCAGCAGATCGACAGGCCTCTATGGCTACACCTTC
V: TRBV11-3; size: -; D: TRBD2; J: TRBJ2-2; length: 17; CDR3: CASSQRISGGGSGELFF; DNA: TGTGCCAGCAGCCAGAGAATTAGCGGGGGGGGATCCGGGGAGCTGTTTTTT
V: TRBV19; size: -; D: TRBD2; J: TRBJ2-3; length: 15; CDR3: CASSPLAGGLDTQYF; DNA: TGTGCCAGTAGTCCACTAGCGGGGGGGTTAGATACGCAGTATTTT
V: TRBV6-1; size: -; D: -; J: TRBJ2-1; length: 13; CDR3: CASNREGFSEQFF; DNA: TGTGCCAGCAACAGGGAAGGCTTTAGTGAGCAGTTCTTC
V: TRBV6-1; size: -; D: TRBD2; J: TRBJ2-7; length: 16; CDR3: CASSEARLAGDDGQYF; DNA: TGTGCCAGCAGTGAAGCGAGACTAGCGGGAGACGACGGGCAGTACTTC
V: TRBV11-1; size: -; D: TRBD1; J: TRBJ2-7; length: 19; CDR3: CASSAPGTGVMLVGYEQYF; DNA: TGTGCCAGCAGCGCCCCCGGGACAGGGGTCATGTTAGTCGGGTACGAGCAGTACTTC
V: TRBV5-1; size: -; D: -; J: TRBJ1-2; length: 14; CDR3: CASSPLDSLEGYTF; DNA: TGCGCCAGCAGCCCCCTGGACAGCCTTGAAGGCTACACCTTC
V: TRBV6-6; size: -; D: -; J: TRBJ1-5; length: 16; CDR3: CASSYSTGMGNQPQHF; DNA: TGTGCTAGCAGTTACTCGACGGGAATGGGCAATCAGCCCCAGCATTTT